The rows below give T cell receptor beta chains drawn from one sample of a study of T-cell memory formation after mild COVID-19. TCRdb analysed the 5' RACE reads with MiXCR anew, one entry per CDR3 protein. The repertoire holds 50,000 or so distinct CDR3 sequences, with roughly a tenth as singletons. Sequencing input: PBMCs or a T cell subset sorted from them (not recorded which). These receptors were collected from an adult woman who had mild COVID-19 (a few samples of this study predate the infection). Cell type and time point are not known. CDR3s include the opening cysteine and the closing phenylalanine or tryptophan. A D gene is named only where the DNA matches it firmly. Clone size, where shown, is once, few, many, or a class for clones that have expanded.

. | TRBJ1-3 | . | TRBV3-1 | TGTGCCAGCAGCCCCCCTTTGGGCACCATATATTTT | CASSPPLGTIYF
few | TRBJ2-3 | TRBD2 | TRBV4-2 | TGTGCCAGCAGCCAAACGGGACTAGCGGGGGCAGATACGCAGTATTTT | CASSQTGLAGADTQYF
. | TRBJ2-3 | TRBD2 | TRBV4-2 | TGTGCCAGCAGCCAAGATTCGAGACGGGGGGACCAACCGGGAGATACGCAGTATTTT | CASSQDSRRGDQPGDTQYF
. | TRBJ1-5 | . | TRBV7-9 | TGTGCCAGCAGCTCCCCAAATCAGCCCCAGCATTTT | CASSSPNQPQHF
. | TRBJ2-1 | . | TRBV7-3 | TGTGCCAGCAGCTTTCACGTGGGGGATGGAATAAGCAATGAGCAGTTCTTC | CASSFHVGDGISNEQFF
few | TRBJ2-6 | . | TRBV27 | TGTGCCAGCAGACAACTCTCTGGGGCCAACGTCCTGACTTTC | CASRQLSGANVLTF
many | TRBJ2-1 | . | TRBV4-2 | TGTGCCAGCAGCCAAAACAATGAGCAGTTCTTC | CASSQNNEQFF
few | TRBJ2-5 | TRBD1 | TRBV4-1 | TGCGCCAGCAGCCCGGGACAGGGAAGTAGAGAGACCCAGTACTTC | CASSPGQGSRETQYF
many | TRBJ2-3 | TRBD1 | TRBV7-3 | TGTGCCAGCAGCTTAAGGGGACAGCTCACAGATACGCAGTATTTT | CASSLRGQLTDTQYF
many | TRBJ2-1 | . | TRBV5-1 | TGCGCCAGCAGCTTGGAAGGGAATGAGCAGTTCTTC | CASSLEGNEQFF
few | TRBJ1-6 | . | TRBV30 | TGTGCCTGGAGTACCGGGCCCAATTCACCCCTCCACTTT | CAWSTGPNSPLHF
. | TRBJ1-2 | TRBD1 | TRBV20-1 | TGCAGTGCTAGTCCCGCGGAGGGACAGGGAAACTATGGCTACACCTTC | CSASPAEGQGNYGYTF
few | TRBJ2-1 | TRBD2 | TRBV3-1 | TGTGCCAGCAGCCGTGCGAGCGGGAAGTATGAGCAGTTCTTC | CASSRASGKYEQFF
few | TRBJ2-1 | . | TRBV7-2 | TGTGCCAGCAGCTTAGTGAACGGGCAGTTCTTC | CASSLVNGQFF
many | TRBJ2-7 | TRBD1 | TRBV7-9 | TGTGCCAGCAGCGCACTCGACAGGGACACCTACGAGCAGTACTTC | CASSALDRDTYEQYF
few | TRBJ2-5 | TRBD2 | TRBV7-2 | TGTGCCAGCAGCTTAGCCGGCGGGAGGGCCGGAGAGACCCAGTACTTC | CASSLAGGRAGETQYF
few | TRBJ1-5 | TRBD1 | TRBV20-1 | TGCAGTGCTATCCCCGGACAGGCGTCCGCCCAAAGGCCCCAGCATTTT | CSAIPGQASAQRPQHF
few | TRBJ2-1 | . | TRBV7-9 | TGTGCCAGCAGCTTAAACGGCCAGGGTGAGCAGTTCTTC | CASSLNGQGEQFF
. | TRBJ2-7 | . | TRBV9 | TGTGCCAGCAGTGCCCACTTGAGAAGCGCCGACGAGCAGTACTTC | CASSAHLRSADEQYF
. | TRBJ2-1 | . | TRBV29-1 | TGCAGCGTTGCTAGCTCATCCTACAATGAGCAGTTCTTC | CSVASSSYNEQFF
. | TRBJ1-5 | . | TRBV14 | TGTGCCAGCAGCCAAGCTATGGGTACGGGGGACGCCCGCCTTAGACAGCCCCAGCATTTT | CASSQAMGTGDARLRQPQHF
many | TRBJ2-3 | . | TRBV24-1 | TGTGCCACCAGTGATCTCCCCGGCGGGGGACAGCCAAGGGATACGCAGTATTTT | CATSDLPGGGQPRDTQYF
few | TRBJ2-7 | . | TRBV6-2/TRBV6-3 | TGTGCCAGCTCCATGTCGGAGGGTCCCTACGAGCAGTACTTC | CASSMSEGPYEQYF
many | TRBJ2-1 | TRBD2 | TRBV20-1 | TGCAGTGCCCGCGATGCGGGGGGCGGTTCTTTCAATGAGCAGTTCTTC | CSARDAGGGSFNEQFF
few | TRBJ2-7 | . | TRBV27 | TGTGCCAGCAGTCTCGCTAGGGGTAGCGCCTCCTACGAGCAGTACTTC | CASSLARGSASYEQYF
many | TRBJ2-5 | TRBD1 | TRBV11-2 | TGTGCCAGCAGCACAGGGGTCCAAGAGACCCAGTACTTC | CASSTGVQETQYF
many | TRBJ2-3 | . | TRBV5-1 | TGCGCCAGCAGACCGGGGGAACGAGATACGCAGTATTTT | CASRPGERDTQYF
. | TRBJ2-7 | TRBD1 | TRBV7-9 | TGTGCCAGCAGCTCGGCGACAGGGGTCGACGAGCAGTACTTC | CASSSATGVDEQYF
. | TRBJ1-1 | . | TRBV25-1 | TGTGCCAGCAGAGGAGGGGGGGCAGGGAAAGCTTTCTTT | CASRGGGAGKAFF
. | TRBJ2-1 | . | TRBV7-2 | TGTGCCAGCAGCGATATTCAGGGGTCCCTCGGCTACAATGAGCAGTTCTTC | CASSDIQGSLGYNEQFF
. | TRBJ2-3 | TRBD2 | TRBV11-2 | TGTGCCAGCAGCTCGTCTATAAGTAGCGGGAGGGCAGATACGCAGTATTTT | CASSSSISSGRADTQYF
. | TRBJ2-7 | . | TRBV7-2 | TGTGCCAGCAGCCCACAGGGGAGGCTCTACGAGCAGTACTTC | CASSPQGRLYEQYF
. | TRBJ2-7 | . | TRBV12-3/TRBV12-4 | TGTGCCAGCACCCCCGGACAGCAGACCTACGAGCAGTACTTC | CASTPGQQTYEQYF
few | TRBJ2-6 | TRBD2 | TRBV15 | TGTGCCACCAGCAGACCCCGTGACGGGAGGGGAGATCGAGCTGGGGCCAACGTCCTGACTTTC | CATSRPRDGRGDRAGANVLTF
many | TRBJ2-1 | . | TRBV10-3 | TGTGCCATCGGGGACGAGTACAATGAGCAGTTCTTC | CAIGDEYNEQFF
. | TRBJ1-3 | TRBD1 | TRBV12-3/TRBV12-4 | TGTGCCAGCACCGAGGACAGGGCCGTAGGAAACACCATATATTTT | CASTEDRAVGNTIYF
. | TRBJ2-2 | . | TRBV6-5 | TGTGCCAGCAAGTTGGGATACGGGGGGCTCGCCGGGGAGCTGTTTTTT | CASKLGYGGLAGELFF
few | TRBJ2-2 | . | TRBV6-5 | TGTGCCAGCAGTTACTCGGGGCTGACCACCGGGGAGCTGTTTTTT | CASSYSGLTTGELFF
. | TRBJ2-3 | TRBD1 | TRBV7-2 | TGTGCCAGCAGTGCAACGCCCAGGGGGACAGATACGCAGTATTTT | CASSATPRGTDTQYF
few | TRBJ2-7 | . | TRBV4-1 | TGCGCCAGCAGCCAAGAGCCAGGGGTTCTCGCCTACGAGCAGTACTTC | CASSQEPGVLAYEQYF
. | TRBJ1-2 | . | TRBV4-2 | TGTGCCAGCAGCCAAGATTCCAGGGGTTGGGATGGCTACACCTTC | CASSQDSRGWDGYTF
few | TRBJ2-2 | TRBD2 | TRBV5-5 | TGTGCCAGCACCTTGGGGCTAGCGGTCACCGGGGAGCTGTTTTTT | CASTLGLAVTGELFF
. | TRBJ1-2 | . | TRBV2 | TGTGCCAGCAGTGATCGGCGGGGCTACACCTTC | CASSDRRGYTF
medium-sized | TRBJ2-3 | . | TRBV6-5 | TGTGCCAGCAGCCTCGGAGATACGCAGTATTTT | CASSLGDTQYF
. | TRBJ2-7 | TRBD2 | TRBV9 | TGTGCCAGCAGCTCCGGACGGGGGGGAGGCTACGAGCAGTACTTC | CASSSGRGGGYEQYF
. | TRBJ1-5 | . | TRBV20-1 | TGCAGTGCTAGAGGAACGGGGGGAGGAAATCAGCCCCAGCATTTT | CSARGTGGGNQPQHF
many | TRBJ2-1 | . | TRBV7-2 | TGTGCCAGCAGCCTCTCGGACTACGGTGAGCAGTTCTTC | CASSLSDYGEQFF
. | TRBJ2-6 | . | TRBV25-1 | TGTGCCAGCAGTGGGACGGGGGGCTATGGGGCCAACGTCCTGACTTTC | CASSGTGGYGANVLTF
. | TRBJ1-1 | . | TRBV12-3/TRBV12-4 | TGTGCCAGCAGTTTAGTTGGTTCGGCTTTCTTT | CASSLVGSAFF